The rows below give T cell receptor beta chains drawn from one sample of a study of T cell repertoires in cytomegalovirus infection. Their cognate antigens are unknown. One entry per CDR3 protein, called by TCRdb with MiXCR from the reads. In the table there are some 700,000 distinct CDR3 sequences, roughly 33% of which are singletons. The sample here was cultured PBMCs, taken from culture after CMV antigen stimulation. The receptors shown here come from a human donor in good health (CMV status not recorded). Some clones in this sample may be carry-over from other donors' samples. Each CDR3 is given with its conserved first and last residue. The D gene is left open where the match is weak. Clone size is shown for a subset of rows, as once, few, many or a class of expanded clone.

D,size,V,J,DNA,CDR3
TRBD2,-,TRBV7-9,TRBJ2-1,TGTGCCATTTTTAGCGGGAGCCCCTACAATGAGCAGTTCTTC,CAIFSGSPYNEQFF
TRBD1,-,TRBV24-1,TRBJ1-5,TGTGCCACCACCGGCGCAGGGGGTAAACAGCCCCAGCATTTT,CATTGAGGKQPQHF
-,few,TRBV6-1,TRBJ2-1,TGTGCCAGCAGTGTTGACCGAGGGAGCTCCTACAATGAGCAGTTCTTC,CASSVDRGSSYNEQFF
-,many,TRBV6-1,TRBJ1-1,TGTGCCAGCCTGACAGGCACTGAAGCTTTCTTT,CASLTGTEAFF
-,few,TRBV11-2,TRBJ1-1,TGTGCCAGCAGCCTCTGGACGGTAGACACTGAAGCTTTCTTT,CASSLWTVDTEAFF
-,few,TRBV6-1,TRBJ2-7,TGTGCCAGCAGTGCCTACCCAGGGGACTACGAGCAGTACTTC,CASSAYPGDYEQYF
-,-,TRBV2,TRBJ1-4,TGTGCCACCCGAGGCCCGGGGGGTTCGGATGAAAAACTGTTTTTT,CATRGPGGSDEKLFF
-,-,TRBV10-3,TRBJ2-3,TGTGCCATCAGTGAGTCGGTTAACACAGATACGCAGTATTTT,CAISESVNTDTQYF
-,few,TRBV7-2,TRBJ2-3,TGTGCCAGCAGCTACGTAGAACGAGGAATGGATACGCAGTATTTT,CASSYVERGMDTQYF
-,few,TRBV7-8,TRBJ1-6,TGTGCCAGCAGCTTAGAGGGGGTACCCCTCCACTTT,CASSLEGVPLHF